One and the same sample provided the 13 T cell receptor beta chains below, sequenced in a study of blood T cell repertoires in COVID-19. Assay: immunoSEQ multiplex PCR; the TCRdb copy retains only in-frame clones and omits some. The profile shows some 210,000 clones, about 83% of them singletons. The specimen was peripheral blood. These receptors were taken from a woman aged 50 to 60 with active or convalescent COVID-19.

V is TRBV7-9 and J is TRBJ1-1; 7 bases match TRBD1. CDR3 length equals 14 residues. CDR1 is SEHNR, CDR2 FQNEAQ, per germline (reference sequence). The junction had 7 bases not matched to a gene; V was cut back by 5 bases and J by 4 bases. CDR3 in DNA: TGTGCCAGCAGCGCCCAGGGGGTAAGCACTGAAGCTTTCTTT. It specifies CASSAQGVSTEAFF.

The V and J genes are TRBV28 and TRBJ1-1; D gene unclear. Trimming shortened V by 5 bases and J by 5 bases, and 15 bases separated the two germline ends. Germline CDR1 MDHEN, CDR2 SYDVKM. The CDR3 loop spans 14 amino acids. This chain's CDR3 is CASSRIVAATEAFF. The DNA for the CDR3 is TGTGCCAGCAGTAGGATAGTCGCGGCGACTGAAGCTTTCTTT.

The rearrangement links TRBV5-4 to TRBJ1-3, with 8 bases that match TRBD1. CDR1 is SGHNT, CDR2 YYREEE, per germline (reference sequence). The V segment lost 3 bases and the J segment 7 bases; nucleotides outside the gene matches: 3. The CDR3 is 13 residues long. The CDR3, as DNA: TGTGCCAGCAGCTCCCGGGACAGGAACACCATATATTTT. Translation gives CASSSRDRNTIYF.

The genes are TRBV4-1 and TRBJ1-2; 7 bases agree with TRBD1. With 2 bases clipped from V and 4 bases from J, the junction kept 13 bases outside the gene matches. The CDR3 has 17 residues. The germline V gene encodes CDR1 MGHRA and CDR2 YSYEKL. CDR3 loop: CASSQITGTANPYGYTF. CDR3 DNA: TGCGCCAGCAGCCAAATTACCGGGACAGCAAACCCCTATGGCTACACCTTC.

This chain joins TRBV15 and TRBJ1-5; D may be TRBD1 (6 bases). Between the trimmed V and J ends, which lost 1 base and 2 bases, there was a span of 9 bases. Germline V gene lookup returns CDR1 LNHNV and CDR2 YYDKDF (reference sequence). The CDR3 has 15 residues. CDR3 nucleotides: TGTGCCACCAGCAGAGTGGGACACCGCAATCAGCCCCAGCATTTT. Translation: CATSRVGHRNQPQHF.

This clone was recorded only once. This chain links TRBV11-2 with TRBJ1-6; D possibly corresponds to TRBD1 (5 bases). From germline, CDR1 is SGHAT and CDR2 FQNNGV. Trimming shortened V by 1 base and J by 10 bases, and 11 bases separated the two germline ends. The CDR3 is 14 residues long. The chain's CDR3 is CASSLVQGKSPLHF. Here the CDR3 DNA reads TGTGCCAGCAGCTTAGTTCAGGGCAAATCACCCCTCCACTTT.

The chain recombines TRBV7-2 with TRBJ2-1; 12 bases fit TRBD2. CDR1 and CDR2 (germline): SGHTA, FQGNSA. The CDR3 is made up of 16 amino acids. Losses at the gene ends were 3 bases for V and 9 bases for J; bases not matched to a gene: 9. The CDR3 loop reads CASSFFTSGRTTEQFF. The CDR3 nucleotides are TGTGCCAGCAGCTTCTTTACTAGCGGGAGGACTACTGAGCAGTTCTTC.

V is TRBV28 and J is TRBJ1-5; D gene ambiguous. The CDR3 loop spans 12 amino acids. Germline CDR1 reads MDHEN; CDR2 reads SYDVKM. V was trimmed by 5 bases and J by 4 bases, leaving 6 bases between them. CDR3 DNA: TGTGCCAGCAGTCTTCCTAATCAGCCCCAGCATTTT. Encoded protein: CASSLPNQPQHF.

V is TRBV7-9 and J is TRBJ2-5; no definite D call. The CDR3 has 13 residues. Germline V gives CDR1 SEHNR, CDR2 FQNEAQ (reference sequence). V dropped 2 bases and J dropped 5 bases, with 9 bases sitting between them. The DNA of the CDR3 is TGTGCCAGCAGCTTACAACTATGGGAGACCCAGTACTTC. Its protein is CASSLQLWETQYF.

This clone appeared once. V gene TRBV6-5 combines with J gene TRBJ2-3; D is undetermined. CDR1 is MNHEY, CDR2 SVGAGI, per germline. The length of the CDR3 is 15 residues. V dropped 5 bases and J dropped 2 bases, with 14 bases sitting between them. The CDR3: CASSTQTGITDTQYF. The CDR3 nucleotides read TGTGCCAGCAGTACTCAAACGGGTATCACAGATACGCAGTATTTT.

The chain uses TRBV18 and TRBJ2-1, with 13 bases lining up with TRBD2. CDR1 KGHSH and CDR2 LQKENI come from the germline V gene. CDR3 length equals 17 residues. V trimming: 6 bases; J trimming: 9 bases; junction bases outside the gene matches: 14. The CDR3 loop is CASSPTGLAGVFVEQFF. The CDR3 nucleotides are TGTGCCAGCTCCCCAACCGGACTAGCGGGAGTGTTTGTTGAGCAGTTCTTC.

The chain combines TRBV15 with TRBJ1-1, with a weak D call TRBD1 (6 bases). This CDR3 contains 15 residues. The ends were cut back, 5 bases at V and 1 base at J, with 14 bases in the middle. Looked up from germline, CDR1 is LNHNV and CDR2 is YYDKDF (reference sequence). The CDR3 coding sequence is TGTGCCACCAGCGCAACTATGGGACAGAACACTGAAGCTTTCTTT. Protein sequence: CATSATMGQNTEAFF.

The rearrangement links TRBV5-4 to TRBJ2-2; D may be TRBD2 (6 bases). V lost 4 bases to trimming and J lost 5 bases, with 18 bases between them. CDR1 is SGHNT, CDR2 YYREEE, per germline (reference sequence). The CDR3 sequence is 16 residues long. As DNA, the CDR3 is TGTGCCAGCAGCCGCGGAGGGCTAGCGTCTACCGGGGAGCTGTTTTTT. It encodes CASSRGGLASTGELFF.